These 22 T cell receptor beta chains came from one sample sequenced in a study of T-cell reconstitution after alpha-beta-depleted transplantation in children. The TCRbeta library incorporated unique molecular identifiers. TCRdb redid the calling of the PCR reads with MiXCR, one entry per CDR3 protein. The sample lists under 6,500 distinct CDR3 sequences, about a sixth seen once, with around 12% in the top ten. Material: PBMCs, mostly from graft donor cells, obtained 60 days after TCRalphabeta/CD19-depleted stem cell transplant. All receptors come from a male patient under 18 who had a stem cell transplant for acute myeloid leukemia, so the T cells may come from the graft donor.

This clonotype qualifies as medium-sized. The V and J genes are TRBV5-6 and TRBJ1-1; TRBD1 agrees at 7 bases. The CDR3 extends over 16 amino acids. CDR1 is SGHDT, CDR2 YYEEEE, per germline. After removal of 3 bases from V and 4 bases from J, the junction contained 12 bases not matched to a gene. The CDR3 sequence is CASSSDLNRGGTEAFF. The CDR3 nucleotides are TGTGCCAGCAGCTCGGACCTGAACAGGGGAGGCACTGAAGCTTTCTTT. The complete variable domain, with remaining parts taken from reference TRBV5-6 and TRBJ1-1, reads DAGVTQSPTHLIKTRGQQVTLRCSPKSGHDTVSWYQQALGQGPQFIFQYYEEEERQRGNFPDRFSGHQFPNYSSELNVNALLLGDSALYLCASSSDLNRGGTEAFFGQGTRLTVV.

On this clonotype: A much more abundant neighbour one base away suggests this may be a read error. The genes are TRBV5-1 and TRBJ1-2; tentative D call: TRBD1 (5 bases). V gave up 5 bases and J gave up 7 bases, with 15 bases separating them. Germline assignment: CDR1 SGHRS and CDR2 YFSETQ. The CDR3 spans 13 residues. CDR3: CASRLQASGGYTF. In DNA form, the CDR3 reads TGCGCCAGCAGACTACAGGCGAGCGGTGGCTACACCTTC. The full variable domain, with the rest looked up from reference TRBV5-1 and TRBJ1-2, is KAGVTQTPRYLIKTRGQQVTLSCSPISGHRSVSWYQQTPGQGLQFLFEYFSETQRNKGNFPGRFSGRQFSNSRSEMNVSTLELGDSALYLCASRLQASGGYTFGSGTRLTVV.

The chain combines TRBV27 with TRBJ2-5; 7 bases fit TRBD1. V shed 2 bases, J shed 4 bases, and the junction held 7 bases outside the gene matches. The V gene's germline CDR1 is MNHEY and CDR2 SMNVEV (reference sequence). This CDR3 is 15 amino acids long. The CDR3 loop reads CASSLGTAIGETQYF. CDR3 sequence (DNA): TGTGCCAGCAGTTTAGGGACAGCAATTGGAGAGACCCAGTACTTC.

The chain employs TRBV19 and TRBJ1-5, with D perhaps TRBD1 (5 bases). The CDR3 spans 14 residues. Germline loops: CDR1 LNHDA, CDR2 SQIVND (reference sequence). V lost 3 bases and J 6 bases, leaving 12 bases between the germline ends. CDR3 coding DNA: TGTGCCAGTAGTATCGGGGACCGGAGTCAGCCCCAGCATTTT. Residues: CASSIGDRSQPQHF. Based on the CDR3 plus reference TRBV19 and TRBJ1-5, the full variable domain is DGGITQSPKYLFRKEGQNVTLSCEQNLNHDAMYWYRQDPGQGLRLIYYSQIVNDFQKGDIAEGYSVSREKKESFPLTVTSAQKNPTAFYLCASSIGDRSQPQHFGDGTRLSIL.

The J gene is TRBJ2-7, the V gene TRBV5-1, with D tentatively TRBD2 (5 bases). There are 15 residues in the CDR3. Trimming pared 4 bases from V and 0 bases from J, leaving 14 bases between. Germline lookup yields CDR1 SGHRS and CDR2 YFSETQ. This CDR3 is CASSPSGVSSYEQYF. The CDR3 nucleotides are TGCGCCAGCAGCCCCAGCGGTGTCAGCTCCTACGAGCAGTACTTC.

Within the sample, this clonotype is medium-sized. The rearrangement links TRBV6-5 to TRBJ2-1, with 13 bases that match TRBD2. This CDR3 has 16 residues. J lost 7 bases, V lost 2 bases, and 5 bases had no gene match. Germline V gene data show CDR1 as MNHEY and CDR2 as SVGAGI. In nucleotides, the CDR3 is TGTGCCAGCAGTTACCGAGGACTAGCGGGAGAGAATGAGCAGTTCTTC. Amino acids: CASSYRGLAGENEQFF.

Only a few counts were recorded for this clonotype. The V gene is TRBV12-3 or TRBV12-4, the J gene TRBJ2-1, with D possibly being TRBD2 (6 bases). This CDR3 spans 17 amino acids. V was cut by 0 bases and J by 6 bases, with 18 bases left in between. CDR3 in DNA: TGTGCCAGCAGTTTAGCGGGAGGAGGGGCCTTCGGCAATGAGCAGTTCTTC. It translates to CASSLAGGGAFGNEQFF.

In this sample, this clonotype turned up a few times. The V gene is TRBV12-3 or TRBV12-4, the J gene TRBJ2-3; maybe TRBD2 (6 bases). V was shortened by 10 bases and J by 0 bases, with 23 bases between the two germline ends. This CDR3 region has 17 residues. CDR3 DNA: TGTGCCACCGGACTGAAGGGAGGAAGGACTAGCACAGATACGCAGTATTTT. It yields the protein CATGLKGGRTSTDTQYF.

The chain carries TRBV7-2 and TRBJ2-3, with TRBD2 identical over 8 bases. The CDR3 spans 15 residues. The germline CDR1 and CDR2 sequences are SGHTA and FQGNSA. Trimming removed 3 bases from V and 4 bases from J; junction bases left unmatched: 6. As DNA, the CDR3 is TGTGCCAGCAGCTTTGCGGGAGGAGAGGCAGATACGCAGTATTTT. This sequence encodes CASSFAGGEADTQYF.

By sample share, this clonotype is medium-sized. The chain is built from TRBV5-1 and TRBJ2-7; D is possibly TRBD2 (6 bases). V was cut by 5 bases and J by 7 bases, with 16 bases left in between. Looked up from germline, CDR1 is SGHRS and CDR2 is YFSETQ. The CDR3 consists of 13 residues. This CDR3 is CASRPTREREQYF. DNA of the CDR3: TGCGCCAGCAGGCCCACACGGGAGCGGGAGCAGTACTTC.

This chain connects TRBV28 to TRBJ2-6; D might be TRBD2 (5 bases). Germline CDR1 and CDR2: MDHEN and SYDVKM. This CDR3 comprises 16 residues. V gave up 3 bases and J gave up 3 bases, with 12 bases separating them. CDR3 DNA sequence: TGTGCCAGCAGTTTTACCGGGGTCTTTGGGGCCAACGTCCTGACTTTC. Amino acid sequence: CASSFTGVFGANVLTF.

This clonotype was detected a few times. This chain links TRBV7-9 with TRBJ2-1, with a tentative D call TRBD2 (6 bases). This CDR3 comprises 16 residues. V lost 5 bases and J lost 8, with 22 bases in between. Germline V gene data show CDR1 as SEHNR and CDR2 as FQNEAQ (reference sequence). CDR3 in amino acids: CASSHAIAVLRDEQFF. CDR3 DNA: TGTGCCAGCAGCCACGCAATAGCGGTCCTTAGGGATGAGCAGTTCTTC. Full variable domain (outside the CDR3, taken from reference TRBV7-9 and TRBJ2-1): DTGVSQNPRHKITKRGQNVTFRCDPISEHNRLYWYRQTLGQGPEFLTYFQNEAQLEKSRLLSDRFSAERPKGSFSTLEIQRTEQGDSAMYLCASSHAIAVLRDEQFFGPGTRLTVL.

The CDR3 coding sequence is TGTGCCAGCAGTCCAGTAGCGGGAGCTTCCTACGAGCAGTACTTC. Amino acids: CASSPVAGASYEQYF. The rearrangement uses TRBV27 and TRBJ2-7, with 9 bases matching TRBD2. This CDR3 is 15 amino acids long. Trimming cost V 5 bases and J 1 base; bases outside gene matches: 6. Per the germline V gene, CDR1 is MNHEY and CDR2 is SMNVEV (reference sequence).

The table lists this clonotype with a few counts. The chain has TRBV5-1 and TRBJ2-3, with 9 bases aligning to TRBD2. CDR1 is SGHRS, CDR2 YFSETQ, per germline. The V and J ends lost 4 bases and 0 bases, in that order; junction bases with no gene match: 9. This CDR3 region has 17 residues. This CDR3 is CASSLDLSGRSTDTQYF. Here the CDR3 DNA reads TGCGCCAGCAGCCTGGACCTCAGCGGGAGGAGCACAGATACGCAGTATTTT.

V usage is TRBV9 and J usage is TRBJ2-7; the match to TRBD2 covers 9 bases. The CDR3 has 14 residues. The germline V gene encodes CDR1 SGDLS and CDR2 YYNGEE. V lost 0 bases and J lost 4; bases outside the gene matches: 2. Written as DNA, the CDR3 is TGTGCCAGCAGCGTAGGCCTAGCGGGGTACGAGCAGTACTTC. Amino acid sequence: CASSVGLAGYEQYF.

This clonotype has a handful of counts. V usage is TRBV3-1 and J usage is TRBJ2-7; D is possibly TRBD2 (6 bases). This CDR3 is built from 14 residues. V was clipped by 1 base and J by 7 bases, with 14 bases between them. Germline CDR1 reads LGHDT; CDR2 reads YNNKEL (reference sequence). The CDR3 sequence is CASSQAGPAGEQYF. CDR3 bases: TGTGCCAGCAGCCAAGCCGGACCGGCGGGAGAGCAGTACTTC.

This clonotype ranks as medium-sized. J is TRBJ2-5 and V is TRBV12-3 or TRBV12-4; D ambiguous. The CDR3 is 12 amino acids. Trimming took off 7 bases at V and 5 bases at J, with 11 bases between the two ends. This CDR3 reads CASTQRWETQYF. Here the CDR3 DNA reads TGTGCCAGCACCCAGAGGTGGGAGACCCAGTACTTC.

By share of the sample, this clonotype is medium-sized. In DNA, the CDR3 is TGTGCCAGCAGGCCCCCGGGACTAGCGGAGACCCAGTACTTC. Encoded protein: CASRPPGLAETQYF. The V and J genes are TRBV11-2 and TRBJ2-5, with TRBD2 identical over 10 bases. The CDR3 contains 14 residues. Germline V CDR1 and CDR2: SGHAT, FQNNGV. The V and J ends lost 6 bases and 5 bases, in that order; junction bases with no gene match: 6.

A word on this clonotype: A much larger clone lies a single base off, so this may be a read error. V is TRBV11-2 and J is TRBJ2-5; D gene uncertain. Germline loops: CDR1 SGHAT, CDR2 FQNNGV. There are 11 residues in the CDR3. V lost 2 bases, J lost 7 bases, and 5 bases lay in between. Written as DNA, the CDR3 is TGTGCCAGCAGCTTAACACTGACCCAGTACTTC. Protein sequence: CASSLTLTQYF.

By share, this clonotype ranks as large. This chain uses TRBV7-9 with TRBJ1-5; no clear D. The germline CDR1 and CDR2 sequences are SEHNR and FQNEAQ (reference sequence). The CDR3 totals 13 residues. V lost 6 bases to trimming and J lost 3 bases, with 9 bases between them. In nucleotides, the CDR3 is TGTGCCAGCAGTACGCAGGACAATCAGCCCCAGCATTTT. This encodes CASSTQDNQPQHF.

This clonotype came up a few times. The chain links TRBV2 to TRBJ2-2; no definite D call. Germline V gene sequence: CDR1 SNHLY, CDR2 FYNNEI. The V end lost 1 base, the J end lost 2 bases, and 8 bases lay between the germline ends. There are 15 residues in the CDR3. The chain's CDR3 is CASSEGGFNTGELFF. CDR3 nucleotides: TGTGCCAGCAGTGAAGGTGGCTTTAACACCGGGGAGCTGTTTTTT.

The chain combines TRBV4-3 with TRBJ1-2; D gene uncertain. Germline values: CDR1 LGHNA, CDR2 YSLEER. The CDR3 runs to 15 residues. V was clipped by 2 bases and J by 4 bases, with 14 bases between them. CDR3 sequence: CASSQREAFSYGYTF. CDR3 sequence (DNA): TGCGCCAGCAGCCAACGTGAGGCCTTCAGCTATGGCTACACCTTC.